This T cell receptor beta chain was recorded in a study of T cell responses to AZD1222 COVID-19 vaccine. In the case of this clone: Its matching antigen is unknown.

Generated by immunoSEQ multiplex PCR, the TCRdb table keeps only in-frame clones and is missing some. The top ten clones hold 4.5% to 6.5% of a sample with 150,000 or so clones, 80% to 90% of them seen once. The germline gives CDR1 SGHRS, CDR2 YFSETQ. The CDR3 sequence is 13 residues long. The V gene end was trimmed by 4 bases and the J gene end by 3 bases; junction bases not matched to a gene: 2. Broader study findings: Targeting of unmutated variant regions was reportedly seen in nearly half of spike-specific TCRs. Samples come after the peak T cell response, not at day 14.

Sample: peripheral blood, taken on day 0 of AZD1222 vaccination. The chain joins TRBV5-1 to TRBJ1-2, with 8 bases matching TRBD1. This receptor was taken from an adult in good health. The CDR3 DNA reads as TGCGCCAGCAGCGCACAGGGGGACTATGGCTACACCTTC. Its protein is CASSAQGDYGYTF.